Listed below are T cell receptor beta chains from one sample, sequenced in a study of blood T cells in healthy people across ages. TCRdb recomputed calls from the 5' RACE reads with MiXCR, one row per CDR3 protein. The top ten hold 6.5% to 8% of the sample, which has about 1,400,000 distinct CDR3 sequences, around 59% seen once. The material sequenced was blood. Every receptor here comes from a man aged 18 to 29 in good health. Each CDR3 is given with its conserved first and last residue. The D gene is left open where the match is weak. Some rows have no size entry. The others give once, few or many, or a class for an expanded clone.

D,size,J,V,CDR3,DNA
TRBD1,NA,TRBJ1-1,TRBV11-2,CASSLGWRDSGRYREAFF,TGTGCCAGCAGCTTAGGGTGGCGGGACAGCGGCAGGTACCGAGAAGCTTTCTTT
NA,NA,TRBJ2-5,TRBV12-3/TRBV12-4,CASSQGRRETQYF,TGTGCCAGCAGTCAGGGGCGGAGAGAGACCCAGTACTTC
NA,NA,TRBJ1-1,TRBV7-2,CASSTYRNTEAFF,TGTGCCAGCAGCACCTACAGAAACACTGAAGCTTTCTTT
NA,few,TRBJ1-6,TRBV7-9,CASKEYNSPLHF,TGTGCCAGCAAAGAGTATAATTCACCCCTCCACTTT
TRBD2,NA,TRBJ2-3,TRBV28,CASSSTPRGGTTQYF,TGTGCCAGCAGTTCGACCCCACGGGGGGGGACTACGCAGTATTTT
TRBD1,few,TRBJ2-4,TRBV4-2,CASRQGVPGAKNIQYF,TGTGCCAGCAGGCAGGGGGTTCCCGGAGCCAAAAACATTCAGTACTTC
TRBD1,NA,TRBJ2-5,TRBV6-2/TRBV6-3,CASNEGDRVEETQYF,TGTGCCAGCAACGAAGGGGACAGGGTCGAAGAGACCCAGTACTTC
TRBD2,once,TRBJ2-1,TRBV5-1,CASTRLAGGSYEQFF,TGCGCCAGCACTCGGTTAGCGGGGGGATCCTACGAGCAGTTCTTC
NA,NA,TRBJ1-1,TRBV12-3/TRBV12-4,CASSLLKEAEAFF,TGTGCCAGCAGCCTATTAAAGGAGGCTGAAGCTTTCTTT
TRBD1,NA,TRBJ2-2,TRBV5-1,CASRSGQMNTGELFF,TGCGCCAGCAGGTCGGGACAGATGAACACCGGGGAGCTGTTTTTT
TRBD2,NA,TRBJ2-7,TRBV20-1,CSARDPGLARTNEQYF,TGCAGTGCTAGAGATCCGGGACTAGCGCGAACCAATGAGCAGTACTTC
TRBD2,NA,TRBJ2-5,TRBV29-1,CSVGVRLANGQYF,TGCAGCGTTGGAGTCAGACTAGCGAATGGGCAGTACTTC
NA,few,TRBJ1-2,TRBV20-1,CSARDRTRVGGYTF,TGCAGTGCTAGAGACAGGACCAGGGTGGGCGGCTACACCTTC
NA,few,TRBJ2-1,TRBV29-1,CSVEPPGNEQFF,TGCAGCGTTGAACCCCCCGGAAATGAGCAGTTCTTC
TRBD1,NA,TRBJ1-2,TRBV27,CASSLMGRGRGVYGYTF,TGTGCCAGCAGTTTAATGGGCAGGGGGCGCGGTGTCTATGGCTACACCTTC
NA,NA,TRBJ2-1,TRBV20-1,CSARVGGEGSYNEQFF,TGCAGTGCTAGAGTCGGCGGGGAAGGCTCCTACAATGAGCAGTTCTTC
TRBD1,NA,TRBJ2-7,TRBV12-3/TRBV12-4,CASSFGAGQDSSYEQYF,TGTGCCAGCAGTTTTGGGGCGGGACAGGACAGCTCCTACGAGCAGTACTTC
TRBD2,NA,TRBJ2-5,TRBV3-1,CASSQGTSGSQTQYF,TGTGCCAGCAGCCAAGGAACTAGCGGGAGTCAGACCCAGTACTTC
NA,few,TRBJ2-3,TRBV6-2/TRBV6-3,CASSYAGGRDTQYF,TGTGCCAGCAGTTACGCCGGGGGGCGGGATACGCAGTATTTT
TRBD1,NA,TRBJ2-1,TRBV29-1,CSVEEGGDLSYNEQFF,TGCAGCGTTGAAGAAGGGGGCGACCTCTCCTACAATGAGCAGTTCTTC
TRBD1,NA,TRBJ2-3,TRBV11-2,CASSVQGNTQYF,TGTGCCAGCAGCGTACAGGGGAATACGCAGTATTTT
NA,few,TRBJ2-1,TRBV6-2/TRBV6-3,CASSYWQRGSEQFF,TGTGCCAGCAGTTACTGGCAGAGAGGCAGTGAGCAGTTCTTC
TRBD1,NA,TRBJ1-1,TRBV10-3,CAISKGQGSTEAFF,TGTGCCATCAGCAAGGGACAGGGAAGCACTGAAGCTTTCTTT
NA,few,TRBJ2-5,TRBV5-1,CASSLVIETQYF,TGCGCCAGCAGCTTGGTCATTGAGACCCAGTACTTC
NA,NA,TRBJ2-6,TRBV10-3,CAIKSGASGANVLTF,TGTGCCATCAAGTCCGGAGCCTCTGGGGCCAACGTCCTGACTTTC
NA,few,TRBJ2-5,TRBV7-8,CASSLGLVSETQYF,TGTGCCAGCAGCTTAGGCCTAGTGAGCGAGACCCAGTACTTC
NA,NA,TRBJ1-3,TRBV7-2,CASSAGSGFGNTIYF,TGTGCCAGCAGCGCGGGGTCAGGGTTCGGAAACACCATATATTTT
NA,few,TRBJ2-4,TRBV11-1,CASSLVGGIRNIQYF,TGTGCCAGCAGCTTAGTAGGGGGGATCAGAAACATTCAGTACTTC
NA,NA,TRBJ1-1,TRBV27,CASSLGGGTAFF,TGTGCCAGCAGTTTAGGAGGGGGTACCGCTTTCTTT
TRBD2,NA,TRBJ2-5,TRBV20-1,CSARDFRASGGRTYNEQYF,TGCAGTGCTAGAGATTTTCGGGCTAGCGGGGGACGTACCTACAATGAGCAGTACTTC
TRBD2,few,TRBJ2-1,TRBV5-6,CASSWAGGNEQFF,TGTGCCAGCAGCTGGGCGGGAGGGAATGAGCAGTTCTTC
NA,NA,TRBJ2-6,TRBV3-1,CASSQELDLASGANVLTF,TGTGCCAGCAGCCAAGAGCTGGACTTAGCTTCTGGGGCCAACGTCCTGACTTTC
TRBD1,NA,TRBJ2-5,TRBV29-1,CSVGTGVWETQYF,TGCAGCGTTGGGACAGGAGTATGGGAGACCCAGTACTTC
TRBD1,NA,TRBJ2-5,TRBV3-1,CASRTGEILQETQYF,TGTGCCAGCAGGACAGGGGAGATCCTCCAAGAGACCCAGTACTTC
NA,NA,TRBJ2-1,TRBV6-1,CASRALAANEQFF,TGTGCCAGCAGAGCCCTGGCCGCCAATGAGCAGTTCTTC
TRBD2,NA,TRBJ2-7,TRBV9,CASRPSGSRNEQYF,TGTGCCAGCAGGCCTAGCGGGAGTCGGAACGAGCAGTACTTC
TRBD2,NA,TRBJ2-1,TRBV7-2,CASSLGSLAGNYNEQFF,TGTGCCAGCAGCTTAGGTAGCCTAGCGGGAAACTACAATGAGCAGTTCTTC
NA,NA,TRBJ2-7,TRBV14,CASSQDSLTYEQYF,TGTGCCAGCAGCCAAGACAGCCTTACCTACGAGCAGTACTTC
TRBD2,once,TRBJ2-7,TRBV20-1,CSARAPAGGFYEQYF,TGCAGTGCTAGAGCCCCCGCGGGGGGTTTCTACGAGCAGTACTTC
NA,NA,TRBJ2-7,TRBV6-1,CASSEMRGTEQYF,TGTGCCAGCAGTGAAATGAGGGGAACCGAGCAGTACTTC